These T cell receptor beta chains were read from a single sample in a study of CD8 T cells in Susac syndrome. Via MiXCR, TCRdb re-called the immunoSEQ multiplex PCR reads, giving one row per CDR3 protein. Here the sample spans around 69,000 distinct CDR3 sequences, approximately 93% being singletons. The sequenced sample was CD8+ T cells from PBMCs. These receptors all come from a human donor with Susac syndrome. The CDR3 runs from the conserved cysteine through the conserved F or W. Fields, in order: clone size, D gene, V gene, J gene, CDR3 protein, CDR3 DNA. D genes are given only for firm matches. Clone size is stated in some rows and not others, as once, few, many or a class when expanded.

>NA|NA|TRBV20-1|TRBJ1-5
CSAKAPLRTEDVYSNQPQHF
TGCAGTGCTAAAGCTCCGCTCCGGACAGAGGACGTTTATAGCAATCAGCCCCAGCATTTT
>once|NA|TRBV9|TRBJ1-2
CASSPPVGANANYGYTF
TGTGCCAGCAGCCCCCCCGTCGGGGCGAACGCAAACTATGGCTACACCTTC
>NA|NA|TRBV6-1|TRBJ1-1
CASSDPKAREAFF
TGTGCCAGCAGTGATCCTAAGGCTCGTGAAGCTTTCTTT
>once|NA|TRBV2|TRBJ2-5
CASSRRAPSETQYF
TGTGCCAGCAGTAGGAGGGCCCCGAGCGAGACCCAGTACTTC
>NA|NA|TRBV6-2/TRBV6-3|TRBJ2-2
CASSYSRSMRAGELFF
TGTGCCAGCAGTTACTCGAGGTCCATGAGGGCCGGGGAGCTGTTTTTT
>NA|NA|TRBV2|TRBJ2-2
CASTLSRDLTGELFF
TGTGCCAGCACCTTGTCGAGGGACTTAACCGGGGAGCTGTTTTTT
>NA|NA|TRBV29-1|TRBJ1-3
CSVVVRGVGNTIYF
TGCAGCGTTGTGGTACGGGGAGTCGGAAACACCATATATTTT
>once|TRBD2|TRBV7-8|TRBJ2-2
CASNPGTSGMAGELFF
TGTGCCAGCAACCCGGGGACTAGCGGGATGGCCGGGGAGCTGTTTTTT
>NA|NA|TRBV20-1|TRBJ1-1
CSAKDWMNTEAFF
TGCAGTGCCAAAGACTGGATGAACACTGAAGCTTTCTTT
>NA|NA|TRBV14|TRBJ1-1
CASSQYRALNTEAFF
TGTGCCAGCAGCCAATACAGGGCTTTGAACACTGAAGCTTTCTTT
>NA|NA|TRBV6-1|TRBJ2-3
CASSNRPDTQYF
TGTGCCAGCAGCAACAGACCAGATACGCAGTATTTT
>NA|TRBD1|TRBV6-5|TRBJ1-2
CASSYDRDRDYGYTF
TGTGCCAGCAGTTACGATCGGGACAGGGACTATGGCTACACCTTC
>NA|NA|TRBV12-3/TRBV12-4|TRBJ1-6
CASSYSRGNSPLHF
TGTGCCAGCAGTTATAGCCGAGGGAATTCACCCCTCCACTTT
>NA|NA|TRBV5-4|TRBJ2-3
CASSVQGADTQYF
TGTGCCAGCAGCGTACAGGGTGCAGATACGCAGTATTTT
>once|TRBD2|TRBV28|TRBJ2-2
CASSPSTSGRTGELFF
TGTGCCAGCAGTCCGAGCACTAGCGGGAGGACCGGGGAGCTGTTTTTT
>NA|NA|TRBV7-2|TRBJ2-1
CASSLERQTYNEQFF
TGTGCCAGCAGCTTAGAGAGACAGACCTACAATGAGCAGTTCTTC
>NA|NA|TRBV9|TRBJ2-5
CASSVVPAQETQYF
TGTGCCAGCAGCGTAGTCCCGGCTCAAGAGACCCAGTACTTC
>NA|TRBD2|TRBV7-6|TRBJ2-7
CASSHPSGRSSYEQYF
TGTGCCAGCAGTCACCCTAGCGGACGCAGCTCCTACGAGCAGTACTTC
>NA|NA|TRBV27|TRBJ1-6
CASTAGTTYNSPLHF
TGTGCCAGCACGGCGGGGACAACCTATAATTCACCCCTCCACTTT
>NA|TRBD1|TRBV5-1|TRBJ1-2
CASSLTGGSANYGYTF
TGCGCCAGCAGCTTGACAGGGGGCTCCGCTAACTATGGCTACACCTTC
>NA|TRBD1|TRBV9|TRBJ1-5
CASSVTGQVNYQPQHF
TGTGCCAGCAGCGTAACGGGACAGGTCAACTATCAGCCCCAGCATTTT
>NA|NA|TRBV5-4|TRBJ2-7
CASSFSTSSSYEQYF
TGTGCCAGCAGCTTTTCAACATCCAGCTCCTACGAGCAGTACTTC
>NA|NA|TRBV15|TRBJ2-3
CATSPVTSDTQYF
TGTGCCACCAGCCCAGTTACGTCAGATACGCAGTATTTT
>NA|NA|TRBV29-1|TRBJ2-1
CSVERQGSSHNEQFF
TGCAGCGTTGAAAGGCAGGGATCATCCCACAATGAGCAGTTCTTC
>NA|TRBD2|TRBV5-4|TRBJ2-2
CASSWGLAGGRNTGELFF
TGTGCCAGCAGCTGGGGACTAGCGGGAGGGAGGAACACCGGGGAGCTGTTTTTT
>NA|NA|TRBV20-1|TRBJ2-7
CSAGIGLAYEQYF
TGCAGTGCCGGCATAGGGTTAGCCTACGAGCAGTACTTC
>NA|NA|TRBV20-1|TRBJ1-2
CSAGGVGGRSYGYTF
TGCAGTGCTGGGGGCGTGGGGGGGCGTTCCTATGGCTACACCTTC
>NA|TRBD2|TRBV27|TRBJ2-2
CATGGTGELFF
TGTGCCACCGGGGGGACCGGGGAGCTGTTTTTT
>few|TRBD2|TRBV11-3|TRBJ2-1
CASSLGRGGYNEQFF
TGTGCCAGCAGCTTAGGCCGGGGGGGCTACAATGAGCAGTTCTTC
>NA|NA|TRBV7-9|TRBJ2-2
CASSLGFDTGELFF
TGTGCCAGCAGCTTAGGTTTTGACACCGGGGAGCTGTTTTTT
>NA|NA|TRBV9|TRBJ1-1
CASSAGGNTEAFF
TGTGCCAGCAGCGCTGGGGGGAACACTGAAGCTTTCTTT
>NA|TRBD2|TRBV6-6|TRBJ2-3
CASSNLPGGHTDTQYF
TGTGCCAGCAGCAACCTACCGGGAGGGCACACAGATACGCAGTATTTT
>NA|NA|TRBV30|TRBJ1-2
CAWSGGNYGYTF
TGTGCCTGGAGTGGGGGTAACTATGGCTACACCTTC
>NA|NA|TRBV9|TRBJ2-3
CASSVGRYTTDTQYF
TGTGCCAGCAGCGTAGGAAGGTACACCACAGATACGCAGTATTTT
>NA|NA|TRBV28|TRBJ2-2
CASSLQGNTGELLF
TGTGCCAGCAGTTTGCAGGGGAACACCGGGGAGCTGCTTTTT
>once|TRBD2|TRBV7-9|TRBJ2-1
CASSSGLAGGYNEQFF
TGTGCCAGCAGCTCGGGACTAGCGGGGGGTTACAATGAGCAGTTCTTC
>once|NA|TRBV4-1|TRBJ2-1
CASSQDSPRGTYNEQFF
TGCGCCAGCAGCCAAGATTCGCCCCGCGGGACCTACAATGAGCAGTTCTTC
>NA|TRBD1|TRBV18|TRBJ2-2
CASSATGAGELFF
TGTGCCAGCTCAGCGACAGGGGCCGGGGAGCTGTTTTTT
>few|NA|TRBV5-1|TRBJ1-1
CASSRQDLNTEAFF
TGCGCCAGCAGCCGACAGGACTTGAACACTGAAGCTTTCTTT
>once|NA|TRBV7-2|TRBJ1-1
CASSLGPGFGTEAFF
TGTGCCAGCAGCTTAGGTCCGGGTTTCGGCACTGAAGCTTTCTTT
>NA|NA|TRBV4-2|TRBJ2-7
CASSQGLAYPSYEQYF
TGTGCCAGCAGCCAAGGCTTGGCATACCCATCCTACGAGCAGTACTTC
>NA|NA|TRBV7-9|TRBJ1-1
CASSLLTNTEAFF
TGTGCCAGCAGCTTACTGACGAACACTGAAGCTTTCTTT
>NA|TRBD1|TRBV15|TRBJ2-7
CATSRERTGIHEQYF
TGTGCCACCAGCAGGGAACGGACAGGGATCCACGAGCAGTACTTC
>NA|NA|TRBV20-1|TRBJ2-1
CSAKDSIEGEQFF
TGCAGTGCTAAAGACTCCATAGAGGGTGAGCAGTTCTTC
>NA|NA|TRBV28|TRBJ1-5
CASRDSNQPQHF
TGCGCATCTCGAGATAGCAATCAGCCCCAGCATTTT
>few|TRBD1|TRBV24-1|TRBJ2-7
CATSELGQGNEQYF
TGTGCCACCAGTGAACTGGGACAGGGTAACGAGCAGTACTTC
>NA|TRBD2|TRBV5-1|TRBJ2-3
CASSLEGWTSGTSTDTQYF
TGCGCCAGCAGCTTGGAGGGGTGGACTAGCGGGACAAGCACAGATACGCAGTATTTT
>NA|TRBD1|TRBV6-2/TRBV6-3|TRBJ2-7
CASRTGGGYEQYF
TGTGCCAGCAGAACAGGGGGTGGTTACGAGCAGTACTTC
>NA|TRBD2|TRBV20-1|TRBJ2-3
CSAGTSGRPSTDTQYF
TGCAGTGCCGGGACTAGCGGGAGGCCATCCACAGATACGCAGTATTTT
>NA|NA|TRBV9|TRBJ1-1
CASSVELAGNTEAFF
TGTGCCAGCAGCGTGGAACTCGCCGGGAACACTGAAGCTTTCTTT
>NA|NA|TRBV27|TRBJ2-2
CASSPVWYGELFF
TGTGCCAGCAGTCCAGTTTGGTACGGGGAGCTGTTTTTT
>NA|TRBD1|TRBV19|TRBJ2-7
CASSGPQGLNEQYF
TGTGCCAGTAGTGGCCCACAGGGGTTGAACGAGCAGTACTTC
>NA|TRBD2|TRBV6-2/TRBV6-3|TRBJ2-3
CASRPTRRRTSGSVDTQYF
TGTGCCAGCAGACCCACGAGGCGGAGGACTAGCGGGAGTGTAGATACGCAGTATTTT
>NA|NA|TRBV7-6|TRBJ1-5
CASSLGGVGEPQHF
TGTGCCAGCAGCTTGGGGGGGGTCGGGGAGCCCCAGCATTTT
>NA|NA|TRBV7-9|TRBJ1-2
CASSLDPNYGYTF
TGTGCCAGCAGCTTAGATCCCAACTATGGCTACACCTTC
>NA|NA|TRBV3-1|TRBJ2-6
CASSQEAQGTGANVLTF
TGTGCCAGCAGCCAAGAAGCCCAGGGTACTGGGGCCAACGTCCTGACTTTC
>NA|TRBD1|TRBV6-1|TRBJ2-7
CASSEEGTGSYEQYF
TGTGCCAGCAGTGAGGAGGGGACAGGGTCCTACGAGCAGTACTTC